A single sample is the source of the 27 T cell receptor beta chains below, sequenced in a study of control samples from healthy donors and cancer patients. Sequenced by immunoSEQ multiplex PCR; TCRdb stores in-frame clones only, minus some. The sample yields about 170,000 clones, 90% to 95% seen once. Specimen: blood. Every receptor here comes from a woman in her twenties or thirties in good health.

The chain uses TRBV5-1 and TRBJ1-5; 10 bases match TRBD1. The V segment lost 3 bases and the J segment 4 bases; nucleotides outside the gene matches: 1. Germline CDR1 SGHRS, CDR2 YFSETQ. The CDR3 contains 14 residues. CDR3 sequence (DNA): TGCGCCAGCAGCTGGACAGGGGGTAATCAGCCCCAGCATTTT. It specifies CASSWTGGNQPQHF.

J is TRBJ1-6 and V is TRBV7-2; a possible D gene is TRBD1 (6 bases). The CDR3 covers 15 residues. Trimming took 5 bases from V and 9 from J, leaving 17 bases between them. Germline V gene lookup returns CDR1 SGHTA and CDR2 FQGNSA. CDR3 in amino acids: CASSVGRGGPSPLHF. In nucleotides, the CDR3 is TGTGCCAGCAGCGTCGGTCGGGGGGGGCCTTCACCCCTCCACTTT.

The CDR3 sequence is CASSQGDSGNTIYF. CDR3 DNA: TGCGCCAGCAGCCAAGGGGACTCTGGAAACACCATATATTTT. The genes are TRBV4-1 and TRBJ1-3; no clear D. The V gene's germline CDR1 is MGHRA and CDR2 YSYEKL. The CDR3 contains 14 residues. Trimming removed 1 base at V and 0 bases at J, with 4 bases between.

V gene TRBV4-3 combines with J gene TRBJ2-7; no firm D call. The CDR3 runs 14 residues. V lost 0 bases, J lost 4 bases, and 10 bases lay in between. The germline V gene has CDR1 LGHNA and CDR2 YSLEER. This CDR3 is CASSQELENYEQYF. For the CDR3, the DNA is TGCGCCAGCAGCCAAGAACTTGAAAATTACGAGCAGTACTTC.

Remarks on this clone: Distinct nucleotide sequences in the sample also encode this CDR3. The chain is built from TRBV24-1 and TRBJ2-7, with TRBD1 as a possible D gene (6 bases). Germline V CDR1 and CDR2: KGHDR, SFDVKD. The CDR3 runs to 14 residues. V shed 3 bases and J shed 2 bases, with 10 bases lying between them. The CDR3: CATSDPGHPYEQYF. CDR3 in DNA: TGTGCCACCAGTGATCCGGGACATCCCTACGAGCAGTACTTC.

This chain joins TRBV29-1 and TRBJ2-3; a possible D gene is TRBD2 (6 bases). Germline V gene lookup returns CDR1 SQVTM and CDR2 ANQGSEA. CDR3 size: 15 residues. V was cut by 0 bases and J by 3 bases, with 13 bases left in between. The CDR3 protein is CSVEDLALGTDTQYF. The CDR3 region has the DNA TGCAGCGTTGAAGATCTAGCGTTGGGGACAGATACGCAGTATTTT.

The chain uses TRBV7-9 and TRBJ2-7; D ambiguous. Germline V gene sequence: CDR1 SEHNR, CDR2 FQNEAQ (reference sequence). The CDR3 covers 15 residues. Trimming cost V 0 bases and J 1 base, with 10 bases left between them. As DNA, the CDR3 is TGTGCCAGCAGCTTAGCCCAGGTTCAATCCTACGAGCAGTACTTC. As protein: CASSLAQVQSYEQYF. The whole variable domain, filled in from reference TRBV7-9 and TRBJ2-7, reads DTGVSQNPRHKITKRGQNVTFRCDPISEHNRLYWYRQTLGQGPEFLTYFQNEAQLEKSRLLSDRFSAERPKGSFSTLEIQRTEQGDSAMYLCASSLAQVQSYEQYFGPGTRLTVT.

V and J are TRBV3-1 (or the pseudogene TRBV3-2) and TRBJ2-1, with 11 bases that match TRBD1. Germline assignment: CDR1 LGHDT and CDR2 YNNKEL (reference sequence). The length of the CDR3 is 14 residues. Trimming took 6 bases from V and 8 from J; bases not matched to a gene: 6. CDR3 bases: TGTGCCAGCAGTCACTGGACAGGGGGCTATGAGCAGTTCTTC. It yields the protein CASSHWTGGYEQFF.

Points on this clone: Within the sample, other DNA sequences also encode this same CDR3. V and J are TRBV11-2 and TRBJ1-1; the D is unclear. V was clipped by 5 bases and J by 1 base, with 8 bases between them. There are 13 residues in the CDR3. Germline V gives CDR1 SGHAT, CDR2 FQNNGV. The CDR3 reads CASSPRQNTEAFF. CDR3 DNA sequence: TGTGCCAGCAGCCCCCGACAGAACACTGAAGCTTTCTTT.

With respect to this clone: This sample also contains other DNA sequences that code for the same CDR3. The chain has TRBV9 and TRBJ2-3, with 7 bases lining up with TRBD1. The CDR3 extends over 13 amino acids. Germline CDR1 SGDLS, CDR2 YYNGEE. With V trimmed by 3 bases and J by 4 bases, 2 bases remained unmatched. CDR3 sequence: CASSAQGPDTQYF. The CDR3, as DNA: TGTGCCAGCAGCGCACAGGGGCCAGATACGCAGTATTTT.

V is TRBV9 and J is TRBJ1-2; D is possibly TRBD1 (5 bases). V dropped 6 bases and J dropped 4 bases, with 7 bases sitting between them. Germline-derived CDR1 and CDR2 are SGDLS and YYNGEE. There are 11 residues in the CDR3. In DNA, the CDR3 is TGTGCCAGCACAGGGCCCTATGGCTACACCTTC. This gives the protein CASTGPYGYTF.

The genes are TRBV21-1 and TRBJ1-1; TRBD1 is the table's D call, not checked against the DNA. TRBV21-1 is a pseudogene. CDR3 size: 14 residues. In DNA, the CDR3 is TGTGCCAGCAGCAAAGACAGGGTGAACACTGAAGCTTTCTTT. This gives the protein CASSKDRVNTEAFF.

The chain recombines TRBV4-2 with TRBJ2-3, with 9 bases aligning to TRBD1. V lost 0 bases and J lost 7; bases outside the gene matches: 5. CDR1 and CDR2 (germline): LGHNA, YNFKEQ. The length of the CDR3 is 15 residues. The CDR3 DNA sequence: TGTGCCAGCAGCCAAGAGGTACAGGGGGCGAATACGCAGTATTTT. It encodes CASSQEVQGANTQYF.

The chain uses TRBV11-3 and TRBJ2-2; D unclear. V was clipped by 5 bases and J by 1 base, with 14 bases between them. This CDR3 contains 16 residues. CDR1 SGHNT and CDR2 YENEEA come from the germline V gene. The CDR3 DNA is TGTGCCAGCAGCCCCCTGCAGGAAGTGAACACCGGGGAGCTGTTTTTT. It is translated as CASSPLQEVNTGELFF.

CDR3 loop: CATSDYDRGEDTQYF. The CDR3 region has the DNA TGTGCCACCAGTGATTACGACAGGGGTGAAGATACGCAGTATTTT. This chain connects TRBV24-1 to TRBJ2-3; TRBD1 agrees at 8 bases. This CDR3 has 15 amino acids. Looked up from germline, CDR1 is KGHDR and CDR2 is SFDVKD. Unmatched junction bases numbered 5, after V lost 2 bases and J lost 5 bases.

V usage is TRBV9 and J usage is TRBJ2-1; 10 nucleotides agree with TRBD2. The germline gives CDR1 SGDLS, CDR2 YYNGEE. The V segment lost 4 bases and the J segment 4 bases; nucleotides outside the gene matches: 5. The CDR3 is made up of 15 amino acids. The CDR3 protein is CASSPGTSAYNEQFF. The DNA for the CDR3 is TGTGCCAGCAGCCCTGGGACTAGCGCTTACAATGAGCAGTTCTTC.

J is TRBJ2-6 and V is TRBV6-2 or TRBV6-3; 8 nucleotides match TRBD1. CDR1 and CDR2 (germline): MNHEY, SVGEGT. V gave up 4 bases and J gave up 1 base; unmatched junction bases: 6. This CDR3 has 17 residues. CDR3 in amino acids: CASSSQGALSGANVLTF. CDR3 in DNA: TGTGCCAGCAGTTCCCAGGGGGCCCTTTCTGGGGCCAACGTCCTGACTTTC.

The chain links TRBV15 to TRBJ1-1; D is undetermined. V lost 0 bases to trimming and J lost 4 bases, with 9 bases between them. CDR1 LNHNV and CDR2 YYDKDF come from the germline V gene (reference sequence). The CDR3 is 14 amino acids. CDR3 sequence (DNA): TGTGCCACCAGCAGAGATGCTCTTAGCACTGAAGCTTTCTTT. Translation: CATSRDALSTEAFF.

CDR3 sequence (DNA): TGTGCCAGCAGCTCGGCGGGCAACACCGGGGAGCTGTTTTTT. Amino acid sequence: CASSSAGNTGELFF. The V and J genes are TRBV7-2 and TRBJ2-2, with D maybe TRBD2 (5 bases). CDR1 SGHTA and CDR2 FQGNSA come from the germline V gene. Trimming pared 4 bases from V and 2 bases from J, leaving 8 bases between. The CDR3 is made up of 14 amino acids.

The chain links TRBV7-2 to TRBJ1-1; 10 nucleotides line up with TRBD1. The ends lost 5 bases at V and 5 bases at J; junction bases unmatched: 5. Germline CDR1 SGHTA, CDR2 FQGNSA. This CDR3 has 14 amino acids. This CDR3 reads CASSLGTGVTEAFF. The CDR3 coding sequence is TGTGCCAGCAGCCTCGGGACAGGGGTGACTGAAGCTTTCTTT.

This clone appeared once. V is TRBV27 and J is TRBJ1-5; D ambiguous. The CDR3 runs to 14 residues. Trimming took 2 bases from V and 1 from J, leaving 6 bases between them. The germline CDR1 and CDR2 sequences are MNHEY and SMNVEV (reference sequence). The CDR3 coding sequence is TGTGCCAGCAGTTTAGGGCAGAGCAATCAGCCCCAGCATTTT. Amino acid sequence: CASSLGQSNQPQHF.

The chain combines TRBV6-4 with TRBJ1-5; D is unresolved. The CDR3 has 17 amino acids. Trimming pared 2 bases from V and 1 base from J, leaving 15 bases between. Germline V gives CDR1 MRHNA, CDR2 SNTAGT. Here the CDR3 reads CASSDPLPGSSNQPQHF. The CDR3 DNA is TGTGCCAGCAGTGACCCCCTGCCCGGGAGCAGCAATCAGCCCCAGCATTTT.

The CDR3 coding sequence is TGTGCCAGCTCACGGGACAGGGTGAGAACTGAAGCTTTCTTT. The encoded protein is CASSRDRVRTEAFF. V gene TRBV18 combines with J gene TRBJ1-1, with 9 bases lining up with TRBD1. CDR3 length: 14 residues. J gave up 5 bases and V 4 bases, and 5 bases lay outside the gene matches. The germline V gene has CDR1 KGHSH and CDR2 LQKENI.

V gene TRBV7-9 combines with J gene TRBJ1-2; TRBD1 agrees at 8 bases. The CDR3 sequence is 14 residues long. Germline V gives CDR1 SEHNR, CDR2 FQNEAQ (reference sequence). V dropped 5 bases and J dropped 5; count of bases not matched to a gene: 7. The CDR3 DNA sequence: TGTGCCAGCAGCCCCGACAGGGGCTGGTATGGCTACACCTTC. This sequence encodes CASSPDRGWYGYTF.

This rearrangement joins TRBV7-2 to TRBJ1-3, with D possibly TRBD1 on 6 matching bases. Trimming stripped 1 base from V and 1 base from J, with 11 bases between. The V gene's germline CDR1 is SGHTA and CDR2 FQGNSA. The CDR3 covers 16 residues. The chain's CDR3 is CASSLGSTGSGNTIYF. In DNA, the CDR3 is TGTGCCAGCAGCTTAGGGTCGACAGGATCTGGAAACACCATATATTTT.

V and J are TRBV7-2 and TRBJ2-6; 7 bases line up with TRBD1. The V and J ends lost 5 bases and 0 bases, in that order; junction bases with no gene match: 10. The CDR3 is 18 amino acids. Germline-derived CDR1 and CDR2 are SGHTA and FQGNSA. CDR3 sequence reads: CASSTRDSFSSGANVLTF. The CDR3 DNA reads TGTGCCAGCAGCACCCGGGACAGCTTCAGCTCTGGGGCCAACGTCCTGACTTTC.

The V and J genes are TRBV14 and TRBJ1-2; a weak D match, TRBD1 (5 bases). Trimming took 0 bases from V and 4 from J, leaving 12 bases between them. The CDR3 is 15 amino acids. Per germline, CDR1 SGHDN and CDR2 FVKESK. The CDR3 reads CASSQDQYRPYGYTF. The CDR3 DNA is TGTGCCAGCAGCCAAGATCAGTACAGGCCCTATGGCTACACCTTC.